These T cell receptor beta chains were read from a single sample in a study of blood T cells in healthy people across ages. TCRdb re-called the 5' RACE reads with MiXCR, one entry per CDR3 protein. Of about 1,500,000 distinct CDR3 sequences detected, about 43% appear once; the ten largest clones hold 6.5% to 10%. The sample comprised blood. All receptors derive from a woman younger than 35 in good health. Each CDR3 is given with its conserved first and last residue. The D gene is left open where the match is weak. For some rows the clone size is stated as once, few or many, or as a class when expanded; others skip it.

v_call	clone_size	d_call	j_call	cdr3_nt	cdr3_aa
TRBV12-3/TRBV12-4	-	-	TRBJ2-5	TGTGCCAGCAGTTTAACGAGAAAACGGGAGACCCAGTACTTC	CASSLTRKRETQYF
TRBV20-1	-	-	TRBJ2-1	TGCAGTGCTAGAGTAGGTGACTCCCGGAGAGGTTCTTACAATGAGCAGTTCTTC	CSARVGDSRRGSYNEQFF
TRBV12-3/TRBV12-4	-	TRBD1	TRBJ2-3	TGTGCCAGCAGCCCGGGGACAGGGAGGAATGCGCAGTATTTT	CASSPGTGRNAQYF
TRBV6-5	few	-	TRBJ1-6	TGTGCCAGCAGTTACTCGGGGAGTTCACCCCTCCACTTT	CASSYSGSSPLHF
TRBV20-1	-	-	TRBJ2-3	TGCAGTGCACAGGCCCGGGAGGGTGGGACAGGGATTTGGGATACGCAGTATTTT	CSAQAREGGTGIWDTQYF
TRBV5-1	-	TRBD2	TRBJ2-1	TGCGCCAGCAGCTTTCGAAGCGGGGAATACAATGAGCAGTTCTTC	CASSFRSGEYNEQFF
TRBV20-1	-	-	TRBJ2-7	TGCAGTGCTCCCCTCCTGACTGGCTCCTACGAGCAGTACTTC	CSAPLLTGSYEQYF
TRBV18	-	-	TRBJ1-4	TGTGCCAGTTCACCATTTACAGAGCCTAATGAAAAACTGTTTTTT	CASSPFTEPNEKLFF
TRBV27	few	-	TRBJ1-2	TGTGCCAGCCAATACCCGGGCCAGGGGAGTGGCTACACCTTC	CASQYPGQGSGYTF
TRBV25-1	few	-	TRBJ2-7	TGTGCCAGCAGTGAAACAAACAGGAACGAGCAGTACTTC	CASSETNRNEQYF
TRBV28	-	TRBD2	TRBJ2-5	TGTGCCAGCGACAATACTAGCGGGACGAGGGAGACCCAGTACTTC	CASDNTSGTRETQYF
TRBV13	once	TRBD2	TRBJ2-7	TGTGCCAGCAGCCCTAGGGCGGGGGTTAGCTTGGGCGAGCAGTACTTC	CASSPRAGVSLGEQYF
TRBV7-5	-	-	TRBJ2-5	-	CISVSEARPLPTGGGQETQYF
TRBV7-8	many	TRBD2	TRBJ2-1	TGCGCCAGCAGCCTCGGGACTAGCGGGGTCAATGAGCAGTTCTTC	CASSLGTSGVNEQFF
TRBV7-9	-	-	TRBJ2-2	TGTGCCAGCAGCTTAGCGGCGACGGCAGGGAAGAGAAACACCGGGGAGCTGTTTTTT	CASSLAATAGKRNTGELFF
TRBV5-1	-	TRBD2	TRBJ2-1	TGCGCCAGCAGTCGGACTAGTTTTAATGAGCAGTTCTTC	CASSRTSFNEQFF
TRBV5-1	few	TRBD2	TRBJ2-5	TGCGCCAGCAGCTCCTTTCTGGGGGAGGGCCGGGAGCAGTACTTC	CASSSFLGEGREQYF
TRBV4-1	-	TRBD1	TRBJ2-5	TGCGCCAGCAGCCAAATGGGGGGACAGGACAGCAATGAGCAGTACTTC	CASSQMGGQDSNEQYF
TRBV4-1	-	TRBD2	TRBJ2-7	TGCGCCAGCAGCCAAGAACCTTCGACTAGCGGGAGGGAGAATGAGCAGTACTTC	CASSQEPSTSGRENEQYF
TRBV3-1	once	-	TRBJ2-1	TGTGCCAGCGGCAAGGAGGAGCAGTTCTTC	CASGKEEQFF
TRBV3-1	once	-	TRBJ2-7	TGTGCCAGCAGCGCCCACGTGCGTTCCGAGCAGTACTTC	CASSAHVRSEQYF
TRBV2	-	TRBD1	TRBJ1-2	TGTGCCAACAGTCTAACCGGGACAGGGGCCGCCGCTGGCTACACCTTC	CANSLTGTGAAAGYTF
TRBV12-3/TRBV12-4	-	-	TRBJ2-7	TGTGCCAGCAGTTTAAGAAGGGTGGGGTCCTACGAGCAGTACTTC	CASSLRRVGSYEQYF
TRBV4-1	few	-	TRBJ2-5	TGCGCCAGCAGCCAGGGGGTTACTACCAAAGAGACCCAGTACTTC	CASSQGVTTKETQYF
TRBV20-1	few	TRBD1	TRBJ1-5	TGCAGTGCGCCGGGACAGCTAAATCAGCCCCAGCATTTT	CSAPGQLNQPQHF
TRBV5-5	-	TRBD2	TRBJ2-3	TGTGCCAGCAGCCCCTGGGGACTAGCGGGAGGCGTAGCAGATACGCAGTATTTT	CASSPWGLAGGVADTQYF
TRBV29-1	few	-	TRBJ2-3	TGCAGCGTTGAACGGCGCTCCCCTAGGGGGGATACGCAGTATTTT	CSVERRSPRGDTQYF
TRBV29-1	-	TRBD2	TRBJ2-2	TGCAGCGTTGTAGCGGGGGGGTTCACCGGGGAGCTGTTTTTT	CSVVAGGFTGELFF
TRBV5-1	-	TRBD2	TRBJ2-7	TGCGCCAGCAGCTCAGCTAGCGGGGGTTACAATGAGCAGTACTTC	CASSSASGGYNEQYF
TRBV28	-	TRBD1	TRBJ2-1	TGTGCCAGCAGTTTCCGTCCGGGACAGGGCTACAATGAGCAGTTCTTC	CASSFRPGQGYNEQFF
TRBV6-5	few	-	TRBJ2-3	TGTGCCAGCAGGCAGAGAGATACGCAGTATTTT	CASRQRDTQYF
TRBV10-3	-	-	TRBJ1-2	TGTGCCATCAGTGATGGCGGCGTTGGCTACACCTTC	CAISDGGVGYTF
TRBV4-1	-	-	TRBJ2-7	TGCGCCAGCAGCCAAGACCCCGGGACGCCCCCGAACGAGCAGTACTTC	CASSQDPGTPPNEQYF
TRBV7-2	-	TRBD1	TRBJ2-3	TGTGCCAGCAGCGACAGGGCCCCAGATACGCAGTATTTT	CASSDRAPDTQYF
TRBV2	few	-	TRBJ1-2	TGTGCCAGCAGGGTCTTGACGGACGCTAACTATGGCTACACCTTC	CASRVLTDANYGYTF
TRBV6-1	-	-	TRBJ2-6	TGTGCCAGCAGTCTTACCGTTCCGATCTCTGGGGCCAACGTCCTGACTTTC	CASSLTVPISGANVLTF
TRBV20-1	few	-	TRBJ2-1	TGCAGTGCTAGAGACCCCCGATTATGGTCTAGGGGAGAATCTTACAATGAGCAGTTCTTC	CSARDPRLWSRGESYNEQFF
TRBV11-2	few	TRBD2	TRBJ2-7	TGTGCCAGCAGCTTAGTCTTACCTACAGCGGGAGGGCCCTACAATGAGCAGTACTTC	CASSLVLPTAGGPYNEQYF
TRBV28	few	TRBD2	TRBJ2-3	TGTGCCAGCAGTTCCCTAGCGGGGGCTACCACAGATACGCAGTATTTT	CASSSLAGATTDTQYF
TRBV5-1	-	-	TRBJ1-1	TGCGCCAGCAGCTTGGATCCAGGCTTGAACACTGAAGCTTTCTTT	CASSLDPGLNTEAFF
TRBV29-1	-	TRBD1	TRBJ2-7	TGCAGCGTTGGCTTCCCGGGACAGTTGAGCTCCTACGAGCAGTACTTC	CSVGFPGQLSSYEQYF
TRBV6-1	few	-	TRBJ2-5	TGTGCCAGCAGTTCGGACTTTATAGAGACCCAGTACTTC	CASSSDFIETQYF
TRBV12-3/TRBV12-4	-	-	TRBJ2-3	TGTGCCAGCAGACCGGGGGCGACTTCTTTCGCCGGTGGTACGCAGTATTTT	CASRPGATSFAGGTQYF
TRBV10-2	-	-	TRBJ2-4	TGCGCCAGCATCCCCGGACGCGGAGCCAAAAACATTCAGTACTTC	CASIPGRGAKNIQYF
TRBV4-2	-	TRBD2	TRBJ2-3	TGTGCCAGCAGCCAGGCTAGCGGGAAATTACAGGATACGCAGTATTTT	CASSQASGKLQDTQYF
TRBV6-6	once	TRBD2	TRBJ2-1	TGTGCCAGCAGTTATATAGGTAGCGGGGGGGCTTGGAAGGAGCAGTTCTTC	CASSYIGSGGAWKEQFF
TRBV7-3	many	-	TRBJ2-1	TGTGCCAGCAGCTCCCCCGACAATGAGCAGTTCTTC	CASSSPDNEQFF
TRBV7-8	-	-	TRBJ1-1	TGTGCCAGCAGCTTAGCGTACACAGGGAACACTGAAGCTTTCTTT	CASSLAYTGNTEAFF
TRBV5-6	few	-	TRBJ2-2	TGTGCCAGCCATTGGGTGGGTGGAGACACCGGGGAGCTGTTTTTT	CASHWVGGDTGELFF
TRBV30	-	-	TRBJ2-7	TGTGCCTTGGAGGGGGCAGGGAACGAGCAGTACTTC	CALEGAGNEQYF
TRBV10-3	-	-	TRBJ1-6	TGTGCCATCAGTGATCCGGGCTCCTATAATTCACCCCTCCACTTT	CAISDPGSYNSPLHF
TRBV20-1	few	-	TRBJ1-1	TGCAGTGCCCCAAGCGGGAACACTGAAGCTTTCTTT	CSAPSGNTEAFF
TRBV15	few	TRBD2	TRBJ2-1	TGTGCCACCAGCAGAGGCGCCACGAGCGGGACCTACAATGAGCAGTTCTTC	CATSRGATSGTYNEQFF